The rows below give T cell receptor beta chains drawn from one sample of a study of HIV-infected patients and healthy controls. Via MiXCR, TCRdb re-called the 5' RACE reads, giving one row per CDR3 protein. The table has about 10,000 distinct CDR3 sequences, over 9.5% seen once. The sequenced sample was blood, obtained before antiretroviral therapy. The receptors were sampled from an adult with HIV infection. CDR3s include the opening cysteine and the closing phenylalanine or tryptophan. A D gene is named only where the DNA matches it firmly. Expanded clones get a size class; other rows say once, few or many, or leave the size out.

j_gene	v_gene	abundance	d_gene	CDR3nt	CDR3aa
TRBJ1-1	TRBV5-6	few	-	TGTGCCAGCAGCATTATGACCAGCGACACTGAAGCTTTCTTT	CASSIMTSDTEAFF
TRBJ2-7	TRBV14	many	TRBD1	TGTGCCAGCAGCCGCAACAGGGGGAGCTCCTACGAGCAGTACTTC	CASSRNRGSSYEQYF
TRBJ2-7	TRBV19	-	-	TGTGCCAGTAGTATGTGGGGAATCACCTACGAGCAGTACTTC	CASSMWGITYEQYF
TRBJ2-1	TRBV3-1	medium-sized	-	TGTGCCAGCAGCACTCTCCGGGAACATCTTAGTCGTTACAATGAGCAGTTCTTC	CASSTLREHLSRYNEQFF
TRBJ2-1	TRBV7-3	-	-	TGTGCCAGCAGCTTAAATCTGGGATACAATGAGCAGTTCTTC	CASSLNLGYNEQFF
TRBJ1-1	TRBV28	-	-	TGTGCCAGCAGCCTAGGACTAGAAGCTTTCTTT	CASSLGLEAFF
TRBJ1-5	TRBV7-8	many	TRBD1	TGTGCCAGCAGCTTATTTCGGACAGGGCATCAGCCCCAGCATTTT	CASSLFRTGHQPQHF
TRBJ1-5	TRBV10-2	medium-sized	TRBD1	TGCGCCAGCGAGGGACAGGGTAGCAATCAGCCCCAGCATTTT	CASEGQGSNQPQHF
TRBJ2-7	TRBV4-3	many	-	TGCGCCAGCAGCCCTGGGCGGGTCCACGAGCAGTACTTC	CASSPGRVHEQYF
TRBJ2-2	TRBV20-1	once	-	TGCAGTGCTAGTTTCGGGCTAGCCCTATCCAGCGGGGAGCTGTTTTTT	CSASFGLALSSGELFF
TRBJ2-3	TRBV7-9	medium-sized	-	TGTGCCAGCAGCTCCCCGACGGAGGGAGGCACAGATACGCAGTATTTT	CASSSPTEGGTDTQYF
TRBJ2-1	TRBV6-5	few	TRBD1	TGTGCCAGCTCCGGGACAGGGAGGAATGAGCAGTTCTTC	CASSGTGRNEQFF
TRBJ2-1	TRBV30	medium-sized	-	TGTGCCTGGAGTGGAACTGGTGATGAGCAGTTCTTC	CAWSGTGDEQFF
TRBJ2-7	TRBV18	many	TRBD2	TGTGCCAGCTCCCCTCAGGCTAGCGGGAAGGACGAGCAGTACTTC	CASSPQASGKDEQYF
TRBJ2-1	TRBV24-1	many	-	TGTGCCACCAGCCAGGGCTCCTACAATGAGCAGTTCTTC	CATSQGSYNEQFF
TRBJ2-1	TRBV10-3	many	-	TGTGCCATGAGGCCTGGTTGGCGCCAGAACAATGAGCAGTTCTTC	CAMRPGWRQNNEQFF
TRBJ2-7	TRBV18	few	-	TGTGCCAGCTCACCACGGTACAGATCCTACGAGCAGTACTTC	CASSPRYRSYEQYF
TRBJ1-2	TRBV6-6	many	TRBD1	TGTGCCAGCACCCCAGGGGACAGGGGCGCCCTTAACTATGGCTACACCTTC	CASTPGDRGALNYGYTF
TRBJ2-1	TRBV24-1	many	-	TGTGCCACCAGTGATTTGCCGGGAGTCTCCTACAATGAGCAGTTCTTC	CATSDLPGVSYNEQFF
TRBJ2-5	TRBV9	medium-sized	-	TGTGCCAGCAGCGGCCGGGACTTGCAAGAGACCCAGTACTTC	CASSGRDLQETQYF
TRBJ1-5	TRBV30	few	-	TGTGCCTGGAGAGGTGATAGCAATCAGCCCCAGCATTTT	CAWRGDSNQPQHF
TRBJ2-5	TRBV28	medium-sized	-	TGTGCCAGCAGTCCCGGCGGAAGATATTACCAAGAGACCCAGTACTTC	CASSPGGRYYQETQYF